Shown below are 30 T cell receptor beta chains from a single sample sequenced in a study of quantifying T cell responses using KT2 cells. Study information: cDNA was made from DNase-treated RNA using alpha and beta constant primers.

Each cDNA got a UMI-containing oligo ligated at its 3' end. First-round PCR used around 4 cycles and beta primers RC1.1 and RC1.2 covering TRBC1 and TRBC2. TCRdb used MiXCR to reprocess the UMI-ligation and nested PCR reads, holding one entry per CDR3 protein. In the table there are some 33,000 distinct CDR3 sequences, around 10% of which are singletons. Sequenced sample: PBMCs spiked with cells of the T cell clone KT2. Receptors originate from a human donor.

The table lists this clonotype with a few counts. The CDR3 nucleotides are TGTGCCAGCAGCCCCGGCGGAACTAGGGGGACCTACGAGCAGTACTTC. It codes for CASSPGGTRGTYEQYF. The V and J genes are TRBV7-9 and TRBJ2-7; a weak D match, TRBD1 (6 bases). The CDR3 is made up of 16 amino acids. Germline V lookup: CDR1 SEHNR, CDR2 FQNEAQ (reference sequence). V was trimmed by 5 bases and J by 2 bases, leaving 19 bases between them. Full variable domain (remainder filled in from reference TRBV7-9 and TRBJ2-7): DTGVSQNPRHKITKRGQNVTFRCDPISEHNRLYWYRQTLGQGPEFLTYFQNEAQLEKSRLLSDRFSAERPKGSFSTLEIQRTEQGDSAMYLCASSPGGTRGTYEQYFGPGTRLTVT.

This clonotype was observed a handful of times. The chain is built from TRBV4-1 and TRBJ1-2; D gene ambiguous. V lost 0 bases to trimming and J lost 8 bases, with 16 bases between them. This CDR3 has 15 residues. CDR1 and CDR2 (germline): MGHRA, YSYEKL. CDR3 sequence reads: CASSQDPQVSWGYTF. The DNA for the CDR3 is TGCGCCAGCAGCCAAGACCCCCAGGTTTCTTGGGGCTACACCTTC.

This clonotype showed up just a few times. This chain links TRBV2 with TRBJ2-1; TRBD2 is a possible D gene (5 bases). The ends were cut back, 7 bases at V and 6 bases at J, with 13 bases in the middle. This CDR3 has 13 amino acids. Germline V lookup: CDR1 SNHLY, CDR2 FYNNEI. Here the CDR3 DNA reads TGTGCCAGCACCCTCACTAGACGCAATGAGCAGTTCTTC. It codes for CASTLTRRNEQFF.

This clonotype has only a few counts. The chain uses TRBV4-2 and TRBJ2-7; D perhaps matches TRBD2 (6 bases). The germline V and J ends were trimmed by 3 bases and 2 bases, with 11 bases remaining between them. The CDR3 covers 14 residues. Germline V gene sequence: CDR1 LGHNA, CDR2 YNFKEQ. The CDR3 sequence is CASSQSGSPYEQYF. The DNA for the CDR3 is TGTGCCAGCAGCCAGAGCGGGTCCCCCTACGAGCAGTACTTC.

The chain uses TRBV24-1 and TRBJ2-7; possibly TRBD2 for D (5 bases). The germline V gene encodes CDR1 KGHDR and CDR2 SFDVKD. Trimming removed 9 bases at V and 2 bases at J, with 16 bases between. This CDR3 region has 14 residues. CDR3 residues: CATCEGSPTYEQYF. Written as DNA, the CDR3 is TGTGCCACCTGCGAGGGTTCCCCGACCTACGAGCAGTACTTC.

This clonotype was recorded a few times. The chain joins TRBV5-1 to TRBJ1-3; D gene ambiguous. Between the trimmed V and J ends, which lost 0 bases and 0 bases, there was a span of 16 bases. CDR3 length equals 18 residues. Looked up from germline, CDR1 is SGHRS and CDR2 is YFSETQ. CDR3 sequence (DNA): TGCGCCAGCAGCTTGGAGTCGGGCAGGAAATACTCTGGAAACACCATATATTTT. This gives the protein CASSLESGRKYSGNTIYF.

DNA for the CDR3: TGTGCCACCAGCAGAGATGAGGGCGACGAGCAGTACTTC. It translates to CATSRDEGDEQYF. The rearrangement links TRBV15 to TRBJ2-7; D possibly corresponds to TRBD2 (5 bases). The CDR3 totals 13 residues. Trimming left V 0 bases short and J 5 bases short, with 8 bases between. Germline assignment: CDR1 LNHNV and CDR2 YYDKDF (reference sequence).

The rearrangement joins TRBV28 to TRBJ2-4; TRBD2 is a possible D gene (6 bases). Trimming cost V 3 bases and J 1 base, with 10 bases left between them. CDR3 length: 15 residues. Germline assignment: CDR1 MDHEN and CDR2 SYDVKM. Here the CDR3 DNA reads TGTGCCAGCAGTTTGGAGGGTACGGCCAAAAACATTCAGTACTTC. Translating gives CASSLEGTAKNIQYF. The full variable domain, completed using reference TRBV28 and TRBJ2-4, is DVKVTQSSRYLVKRTGEKVFLECVQDMDHENMFWYRQDPGLGLRLIYFSYDVKMKEKGDIPEGYSVSREKKERFSLILESASTNQTSMYLCASSLEGTAKNIQYFGAGTRLSVL.

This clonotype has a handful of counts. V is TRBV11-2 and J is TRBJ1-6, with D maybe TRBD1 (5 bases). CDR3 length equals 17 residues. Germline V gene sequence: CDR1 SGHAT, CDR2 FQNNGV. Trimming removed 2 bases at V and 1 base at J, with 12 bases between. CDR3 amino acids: CASSLSGKGSYNSPLHF. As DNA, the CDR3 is TGTGCCAGCAGCTTATCAGGGAAGGGATCCTATAATTCACCCCTCCACTTT.

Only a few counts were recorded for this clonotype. The CDR3 reads CAIRNGDSYEQYF. CDR3 bases: TGTGCCATCAGGAATGGGGACTCCTACGAGCAGTACTTC. V is TRBV10-3 and J is TRBJ2-7; D is ambiguous. Germline V gene lookup returns CDR1 ENHRY and CDR2 SYGVKD. Deletions cut 6 bases from V and 0 bases from J, with 9 bases between. The CDR3 is 13 amino acids.

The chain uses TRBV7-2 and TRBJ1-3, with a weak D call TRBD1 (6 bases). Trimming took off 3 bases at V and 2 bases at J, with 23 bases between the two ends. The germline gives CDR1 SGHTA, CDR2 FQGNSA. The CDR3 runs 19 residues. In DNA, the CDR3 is TGTGCCAGCAGCTTTACCCCCCAGAGGAGGGGGAGTACTGGAAACACCATATATTTT. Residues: CASSFTPQRRGSTGNTIYF.

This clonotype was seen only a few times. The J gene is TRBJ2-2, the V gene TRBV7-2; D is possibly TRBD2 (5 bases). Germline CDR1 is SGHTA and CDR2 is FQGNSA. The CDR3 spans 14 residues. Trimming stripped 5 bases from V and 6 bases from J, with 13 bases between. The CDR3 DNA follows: TGTGCCAGCAGCCCCCCGCAGGAGGCCGGGGAGCTGTTTTTT. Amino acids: CASSPPQEAGELFF.

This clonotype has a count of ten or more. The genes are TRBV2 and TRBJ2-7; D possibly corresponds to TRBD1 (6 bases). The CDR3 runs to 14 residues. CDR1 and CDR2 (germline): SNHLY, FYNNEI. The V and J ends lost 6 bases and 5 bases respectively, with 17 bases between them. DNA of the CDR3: TGTGCCAGCAGCAGACAGGTTCCCACTAACGAGCAGTACTTC. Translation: CASSRQVPTNEQYF.

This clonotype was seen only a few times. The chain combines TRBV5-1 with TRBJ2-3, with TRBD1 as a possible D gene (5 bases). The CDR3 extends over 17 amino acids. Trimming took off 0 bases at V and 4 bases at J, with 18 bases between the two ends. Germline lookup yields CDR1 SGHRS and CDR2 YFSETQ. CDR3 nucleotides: TGCGCCAGCAGCTTGGCCCCAGGGCTCGACCCGGCAGATACGCAGTATTTT. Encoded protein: CASSLAPGLDPADTQYF.

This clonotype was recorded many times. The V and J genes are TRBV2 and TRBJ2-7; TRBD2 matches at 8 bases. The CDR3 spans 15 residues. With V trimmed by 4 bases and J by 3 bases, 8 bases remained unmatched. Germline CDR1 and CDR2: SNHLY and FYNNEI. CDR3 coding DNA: TGTGCCAGCAGTGTGGCCCCCAGCGGGAGCTACGAGCAGTACTTC. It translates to CASSVAPSGSYEQYF.

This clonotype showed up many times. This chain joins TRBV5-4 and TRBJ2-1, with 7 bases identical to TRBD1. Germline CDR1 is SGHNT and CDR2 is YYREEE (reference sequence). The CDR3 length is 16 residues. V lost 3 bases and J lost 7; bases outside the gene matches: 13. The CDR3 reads CASSSYRHDRENEQFF. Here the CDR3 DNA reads TGTGCCAGCAGCTCCTACAGGCATGACAGGGAGAATGAGCAGTTCTTC. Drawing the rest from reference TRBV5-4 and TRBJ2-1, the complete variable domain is ETGVTQSPTHLIKTRGQQVTLRCSSQSGHNTVSWYQQALGQGPQFIFQYYREEENGRGNFPPRFSGLQFPNYSSELNVNALELDDSALYLCASSSYRHDRENEQFFGPGTRLTVL.

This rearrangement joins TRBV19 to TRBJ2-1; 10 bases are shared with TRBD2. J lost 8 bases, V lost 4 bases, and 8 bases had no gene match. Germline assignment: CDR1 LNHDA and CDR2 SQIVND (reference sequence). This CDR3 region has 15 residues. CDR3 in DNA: TGTGCCAGTAGTACCCAAGCGGGGGGGCCCTATGAGCAGTTCTTC. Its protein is CASSTQAGGPYEQFF.

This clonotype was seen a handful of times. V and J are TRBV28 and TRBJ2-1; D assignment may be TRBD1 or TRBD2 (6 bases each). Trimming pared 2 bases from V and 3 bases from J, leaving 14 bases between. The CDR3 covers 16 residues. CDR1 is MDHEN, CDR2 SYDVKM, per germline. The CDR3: CASSLNGGQNYNEQFF. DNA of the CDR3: TGTGCCAGCAGTTTAAATGGGGGGCAGAACTACAATGAGCAGTTCTTC.

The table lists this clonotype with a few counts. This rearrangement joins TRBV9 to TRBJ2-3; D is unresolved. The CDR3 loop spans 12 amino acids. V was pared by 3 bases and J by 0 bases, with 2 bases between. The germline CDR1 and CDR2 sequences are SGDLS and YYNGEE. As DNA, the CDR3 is TGTGCCAGCAGCGCGAGCACAGATACGCAGTATTTT. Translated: CASSASTDTQYF.

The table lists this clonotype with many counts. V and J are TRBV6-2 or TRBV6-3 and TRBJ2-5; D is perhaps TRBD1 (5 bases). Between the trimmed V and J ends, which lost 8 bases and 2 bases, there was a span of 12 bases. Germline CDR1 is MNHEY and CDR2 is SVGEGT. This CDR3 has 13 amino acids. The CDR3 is CASGPREQETQYF. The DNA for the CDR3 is TGTGCCAGCGGTCCCAGGGAACAAGAGACCCAGTACTTC.

CDR3 protein: CASSPRTSGGKETQYF. The CDR3 bases are TGTGCCAGCAGTCCCCGGACTAGCGGGGGGAAAGAGACCCAGTACTTC. The chain recombines TRBV12-3 or TRBV12-4 with TRBJ2-5; TRBD2 matches at 14 bases. This CDR3 contains 16 residues. Trimming removed 5 bases from V and 3 bases from J; junction bases left unmatched: 5.

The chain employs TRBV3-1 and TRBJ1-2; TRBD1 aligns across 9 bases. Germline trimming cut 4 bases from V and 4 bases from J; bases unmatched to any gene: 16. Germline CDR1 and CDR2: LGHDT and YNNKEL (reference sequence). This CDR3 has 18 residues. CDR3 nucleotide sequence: TGTGCCAGCAGCCCACGTCTTCTGATTCAGACAGGGGGCTATGGCTACACCTTC. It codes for CASSPRLLIQTGGYGYTF.

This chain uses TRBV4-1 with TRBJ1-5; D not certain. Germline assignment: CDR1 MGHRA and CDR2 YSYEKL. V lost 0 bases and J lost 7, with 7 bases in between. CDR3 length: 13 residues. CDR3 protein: CASSQDLEQPQHF. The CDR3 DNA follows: TGCGCCAGCAGCCAAGATCTGGAGCAGCCCCAGCATTTT.

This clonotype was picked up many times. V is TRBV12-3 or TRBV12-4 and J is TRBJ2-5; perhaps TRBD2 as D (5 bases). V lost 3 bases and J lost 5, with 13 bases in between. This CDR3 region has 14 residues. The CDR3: CASSFRSGGETQYF. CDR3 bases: TGTGCCAGCAGTTTCAGGAGCGGCGGCGAGACCCAGTACTTC.

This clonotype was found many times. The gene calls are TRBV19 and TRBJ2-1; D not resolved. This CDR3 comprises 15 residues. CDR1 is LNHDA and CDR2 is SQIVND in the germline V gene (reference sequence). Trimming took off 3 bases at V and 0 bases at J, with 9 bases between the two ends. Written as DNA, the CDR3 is TGTGCCAGTAGTATTCAGGCCAGCTCCTACAATGAGCAGTTCTTC. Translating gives CASSIQASSYNEQFF.

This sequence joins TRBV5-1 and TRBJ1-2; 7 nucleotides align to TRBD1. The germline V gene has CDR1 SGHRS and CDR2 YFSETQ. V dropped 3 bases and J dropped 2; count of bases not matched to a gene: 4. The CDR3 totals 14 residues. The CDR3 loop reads CASSSSTGNYGYTF. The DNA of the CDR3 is TGCGCCAGCAGCTCTTCGACAGGGAACTATGGCTACACCTTC.

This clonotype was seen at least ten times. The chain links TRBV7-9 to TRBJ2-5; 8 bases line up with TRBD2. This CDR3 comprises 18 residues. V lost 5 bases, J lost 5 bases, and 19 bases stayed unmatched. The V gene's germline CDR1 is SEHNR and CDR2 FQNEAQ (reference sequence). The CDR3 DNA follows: TGTGCCAGCAGCCCGGGGGTAGCGGGAAGCAAGGGAAGGGAGACCCAGTACTTC. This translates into CASSPGVAGSKGRETQYF.

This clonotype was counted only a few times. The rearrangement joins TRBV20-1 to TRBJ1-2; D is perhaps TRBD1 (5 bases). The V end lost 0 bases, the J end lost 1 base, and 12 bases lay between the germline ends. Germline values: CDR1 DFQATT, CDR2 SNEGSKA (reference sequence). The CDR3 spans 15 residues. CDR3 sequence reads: CSARDLQGINYGYTF. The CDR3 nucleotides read TGCAGTGCTAGAGATCTTCAGGGCATTAACTATGGCTACACCTTC.

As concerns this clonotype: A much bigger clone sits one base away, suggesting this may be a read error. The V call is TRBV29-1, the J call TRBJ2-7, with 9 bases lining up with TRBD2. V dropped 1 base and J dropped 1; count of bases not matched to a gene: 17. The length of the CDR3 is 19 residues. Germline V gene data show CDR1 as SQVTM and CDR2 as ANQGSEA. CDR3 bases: TGCAGCGTTGAAGTCGGCGGCGGGAGGGCCGGTCTGAAATCCTACGAGCAGTACTTC. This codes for CSVEVGGGRAGLKSYEQYF.

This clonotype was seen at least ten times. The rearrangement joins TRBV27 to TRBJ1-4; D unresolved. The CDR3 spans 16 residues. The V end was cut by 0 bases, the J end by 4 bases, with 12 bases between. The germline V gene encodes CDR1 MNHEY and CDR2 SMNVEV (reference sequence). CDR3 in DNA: TGTGCCAGCAGTTTATCCAGCCTACCCCATAATGAAAAACTGTTTTTT. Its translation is CASSLSSLPHNEKLFF. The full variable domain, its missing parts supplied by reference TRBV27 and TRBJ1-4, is EAQVTQNPRYLITVTGKKLTVTCSQNMNHEYMSWYRQDPGLGLRQIYYSMNVEVTDKGDVPEGYKVSRKEKRNFPLILESPSPNQTSLYFCASSLSSLPHNEKLFFGSGTQLSVL.